In its sample, the clone carrying this T cell receptor (beta chain) was seen a few times. What it binds is not known. The data derive from a study of blood T cells in healthy people across ages. Study-level findings and limits: Age brought a roughly linear fall in TCR beta diversity measured per million T cells. Changes in expanded clonotypes were possibly confounded, as the CMV status of donors was unknown.

For the second PCR, which ran for about 7 to 12 cycles, a sample-barcoded 5' primer and a J-beta primer mix were used. In TCRdb, the 5' RACE reads were re-called with MiXCR into one record per CDR3 protein. The sample lists about 730,000 distinct CDR3 sequences, roughly 43% seen once, with around a fifth in the top ten. Per the germline V gene, CDR1 is DFQATT and CDR2 is SNEGSKA (reference sequence). V was clipped by 8 bases and J by 10 bases, with 21 bases between them. The CDR3 length is 13 residues. This chain links TRBV20-1 with TRBJ2-1; D might be TRBD2 (6 bases). The TCR originated in a woman aged 55-70 years in good health. Material for sequencing was blood. The CDR3 coding sequence is TGCAGTTCCTTGGGGGGACGGCTTGGAGAGCAGTTCTTC. This gives the protein CSSLGGRLGEQFF.